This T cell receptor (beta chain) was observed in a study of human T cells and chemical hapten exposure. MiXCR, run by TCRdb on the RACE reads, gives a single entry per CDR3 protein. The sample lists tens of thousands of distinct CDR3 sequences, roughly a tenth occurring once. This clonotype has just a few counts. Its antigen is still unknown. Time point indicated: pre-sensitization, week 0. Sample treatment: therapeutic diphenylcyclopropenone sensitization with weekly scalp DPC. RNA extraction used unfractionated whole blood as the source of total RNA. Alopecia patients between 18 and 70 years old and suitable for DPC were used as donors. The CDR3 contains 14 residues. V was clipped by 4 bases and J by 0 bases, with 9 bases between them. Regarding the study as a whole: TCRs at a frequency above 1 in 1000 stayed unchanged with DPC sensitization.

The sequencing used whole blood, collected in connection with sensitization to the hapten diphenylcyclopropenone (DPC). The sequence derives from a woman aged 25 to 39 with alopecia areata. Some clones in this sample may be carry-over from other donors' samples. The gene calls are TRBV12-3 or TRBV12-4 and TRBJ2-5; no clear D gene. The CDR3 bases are TGTGCCAGCAGTTCCCAAGGGTACCAAGAGACCCAGTACTTC. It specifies CASSSQGYQETQYF.